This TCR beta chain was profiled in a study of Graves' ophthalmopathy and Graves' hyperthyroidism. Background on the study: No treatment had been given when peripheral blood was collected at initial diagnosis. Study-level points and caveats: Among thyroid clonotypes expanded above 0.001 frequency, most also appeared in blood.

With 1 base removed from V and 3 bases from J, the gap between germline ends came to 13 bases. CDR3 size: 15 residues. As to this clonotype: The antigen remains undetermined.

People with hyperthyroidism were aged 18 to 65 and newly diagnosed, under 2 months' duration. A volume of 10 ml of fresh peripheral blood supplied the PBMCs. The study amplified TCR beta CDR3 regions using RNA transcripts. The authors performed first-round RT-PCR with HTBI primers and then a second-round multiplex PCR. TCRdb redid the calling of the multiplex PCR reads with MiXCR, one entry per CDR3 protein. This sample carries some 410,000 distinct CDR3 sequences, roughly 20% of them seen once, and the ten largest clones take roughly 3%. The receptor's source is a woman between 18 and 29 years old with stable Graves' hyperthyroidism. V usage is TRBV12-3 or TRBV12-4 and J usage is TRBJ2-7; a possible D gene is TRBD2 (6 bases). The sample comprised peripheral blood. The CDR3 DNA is TGTGCCAGCAGTTTAGAGGGACGGGGGAGCTACGAGCAGTACTTC. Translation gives CASSLEGRGSYEQYF.